This T cell receptor beta chain originates from a study of lymphopenia after photon versus proton radiotherapy (dated by TCRdb to about 2019). Concerning the study at large: In patients with gastrointestinal tumors who developed high-grade lymphopenia, the study compared the immunological effects of photon radiation therapy with those of proton radiation therapy. The goal of the study was to describe how the two radiation modalities differ in their effects on the immune system. The cohort included 20 patients with gastrointestinal tumors who developed lymphopenia after receiving either photon or proton therapy.

With respect to this clone: The antigen it recognizes is unknown. One base away there is no much larger clone; base qualities are not given.

Libraries were constructed by the immunoSEQ multiplex PCR assay. T cell repertoires were profiled with deep sequencing of rearranged TCR beta loci together with multiparametric flow cytometry. TCRdb obtained this table from immuneACCESS and retained in-frame rearrangements with V and J assigned. These tables miss some clones; where compared with another copy, unresolved V genes account for less than half of the shortfall, and the remainder is unexplained. For this sample the table gives approximately 30,000 clones, of which roughly four fifths were detected only once. The ten most abundant clones make up under 35% of the sample. General findings and caveats noted by the study authors: Once the lymphocyte count had reached its nadir, the repertoires of photon-treated patients showed oligoclonal expansion, particularly of CD8+ Temra cells, and this expansion drove the decline in diversity. During treatment, patients who received photon therapy lost naive T cells and TCR diversity and gained effector/memory populations, whereas patients who received proton therapy remained relatively stable. The survival association was examined only in patients who died, and the authors described better survival with proton therapy as a possibility, not as a demonstrated result. Across the cohort, an inverse correlation was found between a larger post-nadir drop in TCR diversity and overall survival time among patients who died.

The trim is 6 bases for V and 8 bases for J, with a gap of 13 bases between the germline ends. The CDR1 and CDR2 encoded by the germline V gene are WSHSY and SAAADI. The CDR3, from cysteine to phenylalanine, totals 12 residues. Only the CDR3 DNA is retained, 36 bases long and in frame from the first base. The V and J genes are TRBV10-2 and TRBJ1-1; possibly the D gene is TRBD1, per 5 matching bases. This material consisted of peripheral blood, taken from a patient treated with photon-based radiotherapy. The sequence came from a man aged 50-60 years with gastric cancer. This receptor has the CDR3 CASSRELGEAFF. The DNA reads as follows: TGCGCCAGCAGCAGGGAATTGGGGGAAGCTTTCTTT.